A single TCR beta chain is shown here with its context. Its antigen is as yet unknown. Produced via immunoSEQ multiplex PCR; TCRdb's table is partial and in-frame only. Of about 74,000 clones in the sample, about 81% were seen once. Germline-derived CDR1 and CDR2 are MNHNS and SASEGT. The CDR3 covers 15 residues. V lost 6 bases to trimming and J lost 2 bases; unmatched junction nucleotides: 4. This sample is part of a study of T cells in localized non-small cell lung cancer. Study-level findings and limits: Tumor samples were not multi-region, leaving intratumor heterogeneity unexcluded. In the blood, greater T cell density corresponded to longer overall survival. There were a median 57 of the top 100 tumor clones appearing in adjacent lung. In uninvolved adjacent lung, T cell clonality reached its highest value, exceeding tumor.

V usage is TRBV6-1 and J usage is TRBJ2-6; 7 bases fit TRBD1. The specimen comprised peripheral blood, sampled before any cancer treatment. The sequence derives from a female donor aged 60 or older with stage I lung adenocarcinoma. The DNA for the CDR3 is TGTGCCAGCAGCCAAACAGGGGCTGGGGCCAACGTCCTGACTTTC. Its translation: CASSQTGAGANVLTF.